Given below is one TCR beta chain in context. Its antigen is unknown. V was cut by 2 bases and J by 3 bases, with 11 bases left in between. The CDR3 runs to 14 residues. This sample was taken from a study of T cells in Graves' hyperthyroidism and ophthalmopathy. Stable Graves' hyperthyroidism meant no ophthalmopathy progression within 18 months. Patients aged 18 to 65 had newly diagnosed hyperthyroidism of under 2 months' duration. Overall study findings and caveats: Within blood appeared most thyroid clonotypes that had expanded above 0.001.

Using RNA transcripts as the source, TCR beta CDR3 regions were amplified. In the first-round RT-PCR of the TCR CDR3, the HTBI primer set was used. TCRdb ran MiXCR on the multiplex PCR reads and lists one entry per CDR3 protein. The table includes just under 750,000 distinct CDR3 sequences, roughly 32% detected once. This rearrangement joins TRBV12-3 or TRBV12-4 to TRBJ2-7; no firm D call. Material: blood. The sequence derives from a woman in her 40s with Graves' hyperthyroidism. The CDR3 region is CASSLLPGNYEQYF. The CDR3 DNA reads as TGTGCCAGCAGTTTATTGCCTGGGAACTACGAGCAGTACTTC.